Shown below are 24 T cell receptor beta chains from a single sample sequenced in a study of cytomegalovirus exposure and HLA in healthy donors. Both 60 Vbeta primers and 13 Jbeta primers went into the PCR. TCRdb keeps only in-frame clones here, not all; method: immunoSEQ multiplex PCR. The sample lists 95,000 to 100,000 clones; under 80% were seen once. Sequencing input: PBMCs. The receptors shown here come from a man aged 35 to 55 in good health and CMV-seropositive.

The chain is built from TRBV5-4 and TRBJ2-1, with 14 bases fitting TRBD2. V lost 4 bases to trimming and J lost 7 bases; unmatched junction nucleotides: 10. The CDR3 totals 17 residues. Germline CDR1 is SGHNT and CDR2 is YYREEE (reference sequence). The CDR3 region is CASSPLWGLAGENEQFF. Written as DNA, the CDR3 is TGTGCCAGCAGCCCACTCTGGGGACTAGCGGGGGAGAATGAGCAGTTCTTC.

The chain is built from TRBV27 and TRBJ1-2; 8 bases line up with TRBD1. V trimming: 3 bases; J trimming: 1 base; junction bases outside the gene matches: 1. The CDR3 is 14 amino acids. Germline V CDR1 and CDR2: MNHEY, SMNVEV (reference sequence). In DNA form, the CDR3 reads TGTGCCAGCAGTTTGACAGGGGTTAACTATGGCTACACCTTC. Residues: CASSLTGVNYGYTF.

The rearrangement links TRBV11-2 to TRBJ2-3, with 9 bases lining up with TRBD2. Trimming at V came to 5 bases and at J to 4 bases, leaving 7 bases not matched to a gene. The CDR3 spans 15 residues. Germline loops: CDR1 SGHAT, CDR2 FQNNGV. CDR3 sequence reads: CASSIGGLAPDTQYF. DNA of the CDR3: TGTGCCAGCAGCATAGGGGGACTAGCTCCAGATACGCAGTATTTT.

This chain links TRBV2 with TRBJ2-3, with D possibly TRBD2 on 6 matching bases. The CDR3 length is 16 residues. Germline V gene data show CDR1 as SNHLY and CDR2 as FYNNEI. The V and J ends lost 1 base and 0 bases respectively, with 11 bases between them. The chain's CDR3 is CASSEGDGSSTDTQYF. The CDR3 DNA reads as TGTGCCAGCAGTGAAGGCGACGGGAGTAGCACAGATACGCAGTATTTT.

V usage is TRBV7-8 and J usage is TRBJ2-7, with 12 bases fitting TRBD2. The CDR3 has 16 amino acids. Germline loops: CDR1 SGHVS, CDR2 FQNEAQ. The ends lost 2 bases at V and 5 bases at J; junction bases unmatched: 7. Here the CDR3 DNA reads TGTGCCAGCAGCTTAATGCCTAGCGGGAGGGCCGACGAGCAGTACTTC. This codes for CASSLMPSGRADEQYF.

The chain links TRBV28 to TRBJ2-1; 15 bases map to TRBD2. J was trimmed by 0 bases and V by 4 bases; bases with no gene match: 7. From germline, CDR1 is MDHEN and CDR2 SYDVKM. There are 19 residues in the CDR3. CDR3 coding DNA: TGTGCCAGCAGTTATCGGACTAGCGGGAGGGCCCGCTCCTACAATGAGCAGTTCTTC. Its translation is CASSYRTSGRARSYNEQFF.

This clone was counted a few times. V is TRBV11-2 and J is TRBJ2-1, with a weak D call TRBD1 (6 bases). Trimming pared 5 bases from V and 2 bases from J, leaving 19 bases between. CDR3 size: 17 residues. Germline loops: CDR1 SGHAT, CDR2 FQNNGV. The CDR3 here is CASSTPLQGRTYNEQFF. The DNA for the CDR3 is TGTGCCAGCAGCACACCATTACAGGGCCGGACCTACAATGAGCAGTTCTTC.

V usage is TRBV19 and J usage is TRBJ1-1; D ambiguous. The CDR3 length is 15 residues. The V gene's germline CDR1 is LNHDA and CDR2 SQIVND (reference sequence). Deletions cut 0 bases from V and 6 bases from J, with 14 bases between. The CDR3 loop reads CASSIDRSQLAEAFF. The DNA of the CDR3 is TGTGCCAGTAGTATAGATAGGTCACAGCTTGCTGAAGCTTTCTTT.

V gene TRBV7-2 combines with J gene TRBJ2-3, with 8 bases fitting TRBD2. The J segment lost 1 base and the V segment lost 1 base, leaving 7 bases of the junction unmatched. Germline V lookup: CDR1 SGHTA, CDR2 FQGNSA. This CDR3 region has 17 residues. CDR3 sequence reads: CASSLVMRGAGTDTQYF. The CDR3, as DNA: TGTGCCAGCAGCTTAGTTATGCGGGGGGCGGGCACAGATACGCAGTATTTT.

V gene TRBV14 combines with J gene TRBJ2-5; D gene unclear. The CDR3 consists of 15 residues. V was pared by 3 bases and J by 0 bases, with 11 bases between. Germline V gives CDR1 SGHDN, CDR2 FVKESK. CDR3 sequence: CASSQGPGYQETQYF. CDR3 nucleotide sequence: TGTGCCAGCAGCCAGGGCCCAGGCTACCAAGAGACCCAGTACTTC.

The V call is TRBV14, the J call TRBJ2-7; perhaps TRBD1 as D (6 bases). Germline CDR1 SGHDN, CDR2 FVKESK. CDR3 length: 14 residues. Between the trimmed V and J ends, which lost 4 bases and 0 bases, there was a span of 10 bases. Here the CDR3 reads CASSLGGISYEQYF. In DNA form, the CDR3 reads TGTGCCAGCAGCCTAGGGGGTATCTCCTACGAGCAGTACTTC.

This sequence joins TRBV10-1 and TRBJ2-2; TRBD1 matches 8 bases. Germline assignment: CDR1 WNHNN and CDR2 SYGVQD (reference sequence). This CDR3 has 16 residues. With 8 bases clipped from V and 0 bases from J, the junction kept 8 bases outside the gene matches. The CDR3 DNA reads TGCGCCAGCTCTGGGCGGACAGGGCCGAACACCGGGGAGCTGTTTTTT. Its translation is CASSGRTGPNTGELFF.

The rearrangement links TRBV5-1 to TRBJ1-2, with TRBD1 as a possible D gene (6 bases). The germline V gene has CDR1 SGHRS and CDR2 YFSETQ. Trimming took off 5 bases at V and 3 bases at J, with 14 bases between the two ends. CDR3 length equals 14 residues. This CDR3 is CASSRDNMDYGYTF. The DNA for the CDR3 is TGCGCCAGCAGTCGGGACAACATGGACTATGGCTACACCTTC.

V usage is TRBV7-6 and J usage is TRBJ1-3; TRBD1 is a possible D gene (5 bases). V was shortened by 4 bases and J by 0 bases, with 19 bases between the two germline ends. Germline V gene data show CDR1 as SGHVS and CDR2 as FNYEAQ. This CDR3 region has 18 residues. The CDR3 sequence: CASSSSPPQGYSGNTIYF. The CDR3 coding sequence is TGTGCCAGCAGCTCCTCCCCTCCTCAGGGTTACTCTGGAAACACCATATATTTT.

This clone has only a few counts. The chain has TRBV27 and TRBJ1-1; possible D gene TRBD1, 5 bases. The V gene lost 4 bases and the J gene lost 7 bases, with 13 bases spanning the gap. From germline, CDR1 is MNHEY and CDR2 SMNVEV (reference sequence). This CDR3 spans 13 amino acids. DNA for the CDR3: TGTGCCAGCAGTTATGGGGAGGGGTGTGAAGCTTTCTTT. Translation gives CASSYGEGCEAFF.

This clone was seen just once. J is TRBJ1-1 and V is TRBV27; D ambiguous. CDR1 is MNHEY and CDR2 is SMNVEV in the germline V gene (reference sequence). Trimming shortened V by 6 bases and J by 8 bases, and 10 bases separated the two germline ends. The CDR3 totals 11 residues. The CDR3: CASSSPAEAFF. CDR3 coding DNA: TGTGCCAGCAGCTCCCCCGCGGAAGCTTTCTTT.

In its sample, this clone was seen a few times. The rearrangement joins TRBV19 to TRBJ2-1; a weak D match, TRBD1 (5 bases). The CDR3 loop spans 15 amino acids. CDR1 is LNHDA, CDR2 SQIVND, per germline (reference sequence). Trimming shortened V by 1 base and J by 7 bases, and 14 bases separated the two germline ends. The CDR3 protein is CASSIVGSRANEQFF. CDR3 nucleotides: TGTGCCAGTAGTATAGTGGGAAGCAGGGCAAATGAGCAGTTCTTC.

V usage is TRBV4-1 and J usage is TRBJ1-1, with D hard to call. The CDR3 is 17 residues long. The V gene lost 1 base and the J gene lost 4 bases, with 19 bases spanning the gap. Germline V lookup: CDR1 MGHRA, CDR2 YSYEKL. As DNA, the CDR3 is TGCGCCAGCAGCCAAGGTAGTGTATGGGCTGCAAGCACTGAAGCTTTCTTT. Residues: CASSQGSVWAASTEAFF.

This clone was seen a few times. The chain employs TRBV19 and TRBJ1-3; the D gene is possibly TRBD1 (6 bases). The germline CDR1 and CDR2 sequences are LNHDA and SQIVND (reference sequence). Deletions cut 7 bases from V and 5 bases from J, with 24 bases between. This CDR3 spans 17 amino acids. Here the CDR3 reads CASTLLFAGQGRNTIYF. DNA of the CDR3: TGTGCCAGTACGCTACTCTTTGCTGGGCAGGGGAGAAACACCATATATTTT.

The CDR3 spells CATSRGKGTGYSYEQYF. The DNA of the CDR3 is TGTGCCACCAGCAGGGGAAAGGGGACAGGGTACTCCTACGAGCAGTACTTC. This sequence joins TRBV15 and TRBJ2-7, with 9 bases lining up with TRBD1. Trimming took 3 bases from V and 0 from J; bases not matched to a gene: 9. CDR1 and CDR2 (germline): LNHNV, YYDKDF (reference sequence). This CDR3 region has 17 residues.

The chain joins TRBV7-6 to TRBJ2-7; 12 bases match TRBD2. Germline assignment: CDR1 SGHVS and CDR2 FNYEAQ. This CDR3 spans 16 amino acids. V trimming: 5 bases; J trimming: 4 bases; junction bases outside the gene matches: 9. CDR3 nucleotide sequence: TGTGCCAGCAGCCCTCCGGTGACTAGCGGGAGATACGAGCAGTACTTC. This encodes CASSPPVTSGRYEQYF.

This chain uses TRBV5-6 with TRBJ2-5, with 9 nucleotides matching TRBD2. Germline V gives CDR1 SGHDT, CDR2 YYEEEE. The CDR3 loop spans 14 amino acids. V shed 2 bases and J 4 bases; nucleotides not matched to a gene: 3. CDR3 residues: CASSFGLARETQYF. CDR3 sequence (DNA): TGTGCCAGCAGCTTTGGACTAGCGAGAGAGACCCAGTACTTC.

CDR3 coding DNA: TGTGCCAGCAGCTTGGGCGCGGGAGGCTCAGAGACCCAGTACTTC. Residues: CASSLGAGGSETQYF. The chain has TRBV5-6 and TRBJ2-5, with 8 bases identical to TRBD2. V trimming: 0 bases; J trimming: 4 bases; junction bases outside the gene matches: 5. Germline V gives CDR1 SGHDT, CDR2 YYEEEE. The CDR3 consists of 15 residues.

This rearrangement joins TRBV15 to TRBJ1-2; D remains ambiguous. Trimming stripped 2 bases from V and 9 bases from J, with 19 bases between. The germline gives CDR1 LNHNV, CDR2 YYDKDF (reference sequence). CDR3 length equals 15 residues. As DNA, the CDR3 is TGTGCCACCAGCAGACCCCTATTGACGGGTGCTCGCTACACCTTC. It encodes CATSRPLLTGARYTF.